Listed here are 14 T cell receptor beta chains from one sample, sequenced in a study of blood T cell repertoires in COVID-19. Sequencing was performed with immunoSEQ multiplex PCR; in TCRdb, only in-frame clones are kept and a portion is missing. The sample records 150,000 to 200,000 clones, roughly 79% being singletons. The sample was peripheral blood. Source of these receptors: a woman older than 75 with COVID-19, enrolled during active disease.

The chain is built from TRBV7-9 and TRBJ1-2, with 11 bases lining up with TRBD1. The ends lost 5 bases at V and 3 bases at J; junction bases unmatched: 2. Germline loops: CDR1 SEHNR, CDR2 FQNEAQ (reference sequence). This CDR3 has 14 amino acids. The CDR3 region is CASSRTGGDYGYTF. The CDR3 nucleotides read TGTGCCAGCAGCAGGACAGGGGGCGACTATGGCTACACCTTC.

The chain links TRBV7-8 to TRBJ1-1, with a tentative D call TRBD1 (6 bases). Germline V CDR1 and CDR2: SGHVS, FQNEAQ. V dropped 4 bases and J dropped 6 bases, with 21 bases sitting between them. CDR3 length: 16 residues. The CDR3: CASSSRPSGGIAEAFF. CDR3 coding DNA: TGTGCCAGCAGCTCGAGACCCAGCGGGGGCATAGCTGAAGCTTTCTTT.

In its sample, this clone was seen a few times. The chain couples TRBV12-5 to TRBJ2-3; 8 bases match TRBD1. There are 17 residues in the CDR3. Germline V gives CDR1 LGHNT, CDR2 FRNRAP. The J segment lost 4 bases and the V segment lost 7 bases, leaving 16 bases of the junction unmatched. CDR3 amino acids: CASAYGTGTGDPDTQYF. CDR3 DNA: TGTGCTAGTGCCTACGGAACCGGGACAGGTGACCCAGATACGCAGTATTTT.

The chain recombines TRBV18 with TRBJ2-6; D not certain. The CDR3 has 15 residues. Germline CDR1 and CDR2: KGHSH and LQKENI. Trimming removed 3 bases at V and 0 bases at J, with 6 bases between. This CDR3 is CASSPDISGANVLTF. As DNA, the CDR3 is TGTGCCAGCTCACCTGACATCTCTGGGGCCAACGTCCTGACTTTC. Looking up the rest from reference TRBV18 and TRBJ2-6 gives the full variable domain: NAGVMQNPRHLVRRRGQEARLRCSPMKGHSHVYWYRQLPEEGLKFMVYLQKENIIDESGMPKERFSAEFPKEGPSILRIQQVVRGDSAAYFCASSPDISGANVLTFGAGSRLTVL.

The chain has TRBV7-9 and TRBJ1-1, with D hard to call. The CDR3 has 15 residues. The ends were cut back, 2 bases at V and 2 bases at J, with 12 bases in the middle. Germline loops: CDR1 SEHNR, CDR2 FQNEAQ (reference sequence). In nucleotides, the CDR3 is TGTGCCAGCAGCTTAAAGACATCCCCAAACACTGAAGCTTTCTTT. Protein: CASSLKTSPNTEAFF.

V gene TRBV18 combines with J gene TRBJ2-1, with D possibly being TRBD1 (6 bases). This CDR3 has 14 residues. V was trimmed by 5 bases and J by 1 base, leaving 9 bases between them. From germline, CDR1 is KGHSH and CDR2 LQKENI. The CDR3 spells CASSRTESYNEQFF. The CDR3 DNA reads as TGTGCCAGCTCAAGGACAGAATCCTACAATGAGCAGTTCTTC.

The chain is built from TRBV5-1 and TRBJ1-1; 8 nucleotides match TRBD1. V lost 4 bases and J lost 4; bases outside the gene matches: 9. The CDR3 is made up of 15 amino acids. Germline V CDR1 and CDR2: SGHRS, YFSETQ. The CDR3 reads CASSPPAGGFTEAFF. In DNA, the CDR3 is TGCGCCAGCAGCCCTCCCGCAGGGGGCTTCACTGAAGCTTTCTTT.

The chain has TRBV5-4 and TRBJ1-2, with TRBD1 matching 7 bases. Per germline, CDR1 SGHNT and CDR2 YYREEE (reference sequence). The CDR3 extends over 15 amino acids. The V and J ends lost 4 bases and 8 bases, in that order; junction bases with no gene match: 14. CDR3 amino acids: CASSPFLTGRSGYTF. In DNA, the CDR3 is TGTGCCAGCAGCCCTTTTTTGACAGGGCGGAGCGGCTACACCTTC. The whole variable domain, remainder taken from reference TRBV5-4 and TRBJ1-2, is ETGVTQSPTHLIKTRGQQVTLRCSSQSGHNTVSWYQQALGQGPQFIFQYYREEENGRGNFPPRFSGLQFPNYSSELNVNALELDDSALYLCASSPFLTGRSGYTFGSGTRLTVV.

The chain carries TRBV4-3 and TRBJ1-6; a weak D match, TRBD1 (6 bases). CDR3 length: 14 amino acids. CDR1 LGHNA and CDR2 YSLEER come from the germline V gene. V lost 8 bases, J lost 5 bases, and 13 bases lay in between. In DNA form, the CDR3 reads TGCGCCAGCCGGGGGGCCCGCGATAATTCACCCCTCCACTTT. Protein: CASRGARDNSPLHF.

Concerning this clone: The junction departs from germline at one end; a sequencing error may be responsible. This chain uses TRBV18 with TRBJ1-2; perhaps TRBD1 as D (5 bases). Germline V CDR1 and CDR2: KGHSH, LQKENI. This CDR3 has 12 amino acids. The CDR3 DNA is TGTGCCAGCTCACCAAGGCAAGGGGTCGGGTACTTC. Translating gives CASSPRQGVGYF.

This clone appeared a few times. The chain combines TRBV7-9 with TRBJ1-6; D unresolved. CDR1 SEHNR and CDR2 FQNEAQ come from the germline V gene (reference sequence). The CDR3 runs to 14 residues. V was clipped by 2 bases and J by 9 bases, with 11 bases between them. CDR3 loop: CASSLYNLVSPLHF. CDR3 bases: TGTGCCAGCAGCTTATATAATCTTGTTTCACCCCTCCACTTT. The whole variable domain, remainder taken from reference TRBV7-9 and TRBJ1-6, is DTGVSQNPRHKITKRGQNVTFRCDPISEHNRLYWYRQTLGQGPEFLTYFQNEAQLEKSRLLSDRFSAERPKGSFSTLEIQRTEQGDSAMYLCASSLYNLVSPLHFGNGTRLTVT.

The V gene is TRBV5-6, the J gene TRBJ1-2; the match to TRBD1 covers 8 bases. The CDR3 runs to 13 residues. After removal of 0 bases from V and 8 bases from J, the junction contained 3 bases not matched to a gene. Germline CDR1 is SGHDT and CDR2 is YYEEEE. The CDR3 bases are TGTGCCAGCAGCTTGGACAGGGGGGCCGGCTACACCTTC. Translation: CASSLDRGAGYTF.

The gene calls are TRBV6-2 or TRBV6-3 and TRBJ2-7; a possible D gene is TRBD1 (6 bases). Germline V gives CDR1 MNHEY, CDR2 SVGEGT. CDR3 length equals 14 residues. The V end lost 4 bases, the J end lost 0 bases, and 10 bases lay between the germline ends. The CDR3 region is CASSLGGLSYEQYF. Written as DNA, the CDR3 is TGTGCCAGCAGTTTAGGGGGTCTCTCCTACGAGCAGTACTTC.

The chain has TRBV5-1 and TRBJ1-1; D possibly corresponds to TRBD1 (6 bases). Trimming cost V 0 bases and J 10 bases, with 13 bases left between them. Germline CDR1 SGHRS, CDR2 YFSETQ. CDR3 length: 13 amino acids. Here the CDR3 DNA reads TGCGCCAGCAGCTTGGACAGGGAGGGTCGAGCTTTCTTT. It codes for CASSLDREGRAFF.